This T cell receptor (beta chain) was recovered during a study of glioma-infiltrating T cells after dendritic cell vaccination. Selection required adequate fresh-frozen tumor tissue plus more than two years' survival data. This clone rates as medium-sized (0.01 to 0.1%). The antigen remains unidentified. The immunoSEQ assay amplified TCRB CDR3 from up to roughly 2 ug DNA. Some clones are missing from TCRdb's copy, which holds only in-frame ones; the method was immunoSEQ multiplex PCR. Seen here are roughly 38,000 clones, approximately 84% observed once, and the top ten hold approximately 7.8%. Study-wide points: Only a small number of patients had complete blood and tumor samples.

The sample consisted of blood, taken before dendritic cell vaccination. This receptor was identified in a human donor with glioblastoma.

This CDR3 is CAISESTQGANTEAFF. The CDR3 DNA reads TGTGCCATCAGTGAGTCGACTCAGGGGGCGAACACTGAAGCTTTCTTT. The V gene is TRBV10-3, the J gene TRBJ1-1, with 8 bases matching TRBD1. The germline gives CDR1 ENHRY, CDR2 SYGVKD. This CDR3 has 16 amino acids. The V and J ends lost 0 bases and 1 base, in that order; junction bases with no gene match: 4.